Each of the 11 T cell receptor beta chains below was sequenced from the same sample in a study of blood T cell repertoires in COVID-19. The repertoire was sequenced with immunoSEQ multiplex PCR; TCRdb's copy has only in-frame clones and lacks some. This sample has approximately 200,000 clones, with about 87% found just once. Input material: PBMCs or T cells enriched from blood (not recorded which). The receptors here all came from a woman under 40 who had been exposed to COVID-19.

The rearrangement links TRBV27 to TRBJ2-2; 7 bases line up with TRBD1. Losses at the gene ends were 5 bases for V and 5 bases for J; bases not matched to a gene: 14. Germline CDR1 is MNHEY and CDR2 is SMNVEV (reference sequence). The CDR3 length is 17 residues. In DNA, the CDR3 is TGTGCCAGCAGTCCCTTCCGGGACAGCACGAGGACCGGGGAGCTGTTTTTT. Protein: CASSPFRDSTRTGELFF.

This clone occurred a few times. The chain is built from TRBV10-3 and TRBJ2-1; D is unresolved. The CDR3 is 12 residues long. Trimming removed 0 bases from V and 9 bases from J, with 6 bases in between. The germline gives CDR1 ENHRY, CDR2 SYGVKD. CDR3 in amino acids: CAISESLFEQFF. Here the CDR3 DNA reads TGTGCCATCAGTGAGTCTCTCTTTGAGCAGTTCTTC.

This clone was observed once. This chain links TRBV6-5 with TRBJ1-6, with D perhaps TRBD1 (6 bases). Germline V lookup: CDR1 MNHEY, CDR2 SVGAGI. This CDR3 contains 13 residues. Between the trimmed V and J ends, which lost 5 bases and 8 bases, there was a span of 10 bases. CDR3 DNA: TGTGCCAGCAGTACTACAGGGTATTCACCCCTCCACTTT. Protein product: CASSTTGYSPLHF.

The CDR3 loop is CASSIGLAGGPSLGEQYF. The CDR3 nucleotides are TGTGCCAGTAGTATCGGACTAGCGGGAGGGCCCTCCTTGGGGGAGCAGTACTTC. The V call is TRBV19, the J call TRBJ2-7; TRBD2 aligns across 15 bases. V was pared by 3 bases and J by 7 bases, with 13 bases of the junction left unmatched. This CDR3 has 18 amino acids. Germline V gene sequence: CDR1 LNHDA, CDR2 SQIVND (reference sequence).

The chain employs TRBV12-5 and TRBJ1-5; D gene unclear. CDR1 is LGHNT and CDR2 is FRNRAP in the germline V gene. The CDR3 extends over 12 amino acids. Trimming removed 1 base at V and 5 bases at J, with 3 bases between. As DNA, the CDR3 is TGTGCTAGTGGTTTGGCCTATCAGCCCCAGCATTTT. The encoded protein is CASGLAYQPQHF.

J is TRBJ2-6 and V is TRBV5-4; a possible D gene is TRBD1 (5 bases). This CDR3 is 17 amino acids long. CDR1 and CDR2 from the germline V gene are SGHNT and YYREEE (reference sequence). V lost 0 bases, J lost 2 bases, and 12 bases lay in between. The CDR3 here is CASSLAGRVTGANVLTF. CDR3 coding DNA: TGTGCCAGCAGCTTGGCCGGCAGGGTGACTGGGGCCAACGTCCTGACTTTC.

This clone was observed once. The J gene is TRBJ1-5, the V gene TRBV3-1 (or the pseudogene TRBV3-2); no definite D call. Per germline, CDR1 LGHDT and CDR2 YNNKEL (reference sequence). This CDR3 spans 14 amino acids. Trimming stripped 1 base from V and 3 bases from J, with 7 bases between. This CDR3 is CASSQGDFNQPQHF. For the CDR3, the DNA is TGTGCCAGCAGCCAAGGAGATTTCAATCAGCCCCAGCATTTT.

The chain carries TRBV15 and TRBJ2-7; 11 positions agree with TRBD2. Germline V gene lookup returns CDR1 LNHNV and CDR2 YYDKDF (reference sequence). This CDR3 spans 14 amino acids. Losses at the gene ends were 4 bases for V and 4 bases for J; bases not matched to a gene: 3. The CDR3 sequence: CATSILAGAYEQYF. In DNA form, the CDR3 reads TGTGCCACCAGCATACTAGCGGGAGCGTACGAGCAGTACTTC. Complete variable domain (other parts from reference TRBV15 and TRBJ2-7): DAMVIQNPRYQVTQFGKPVTLSCSQTLNHNVMYWYQQKSSQAPKLLFHYYDKDFNNEADTPDNFQSRRPNTSFCFLDIRSPGLGDTAMYLCATSILAGAYEQYFGPGTRLTVT.

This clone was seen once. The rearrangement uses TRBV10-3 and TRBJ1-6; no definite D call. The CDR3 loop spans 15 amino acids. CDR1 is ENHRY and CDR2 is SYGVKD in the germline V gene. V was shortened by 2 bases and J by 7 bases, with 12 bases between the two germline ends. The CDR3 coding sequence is TGTGCCATCAGTGAGGTTGAGAGAAGCAATTCACCCCTCCACTTT. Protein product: CAISEVERSNSPLHF.

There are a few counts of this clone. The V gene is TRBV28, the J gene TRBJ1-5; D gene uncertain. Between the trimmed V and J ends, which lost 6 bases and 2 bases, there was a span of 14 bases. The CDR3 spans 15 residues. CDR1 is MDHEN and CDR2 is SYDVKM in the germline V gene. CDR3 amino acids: CASSAGGSGNQPQHF. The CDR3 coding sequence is TGTGCCAGCAGCGCGGGTGGGAGCGGCAATCAGCCCCAGCATTTT.

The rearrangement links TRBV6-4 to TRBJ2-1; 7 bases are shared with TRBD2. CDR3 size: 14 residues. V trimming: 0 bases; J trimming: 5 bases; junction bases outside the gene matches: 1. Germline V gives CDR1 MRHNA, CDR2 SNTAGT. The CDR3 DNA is TGTGCCAGCAGTGACTCTAGCGGGCACAATGAGCAGTTCTTC. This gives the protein CASSDSSGHNEQFF.